Each of the 11 T cell receptor beta chains below was sequenced from the same sample in a study of T-cell memory formation after mild COVID-19. MiXCR, run by TCRdb on the 5' RACE reads, gives a single entry per CDR3 protein. The sample holds approximately 300,000 distinct CDR3 sequences; 15% to 20% are singletons and the top ten take around 21%. Sequencing input: PBMCs or a T cell subset sorted from them (not recorded which). The receptors derive from a man between 18 and 29 years old who had mild COVID-19 (a few samples of this study predate the infection). Cell type and time point are not known.

The chain employs TRBV4-1 and TRBJ2-3; D possibly uses TRBD1 or TRBD2 (5 bases each). The CDR3 spans 17 residues. With 4 bases removed from V and 3 bases from J, the gap between germline ends came to 20 bases. The germline V gene has CDR1 MGHRA and CDR2 YSYEKL. CDR3 bases: TGCGCCAGCAGCCCAGAGGGCGGCAGGGTTTGGACAGATACGCAGTATTTT. Translating gives CASSPEGGRVWTDTQYF.

In its sample, this clonotype was seen many times. Written as DNA, the CDR3 is TGTGCCAGCAGCTCCCGACAGGGGGCGCCTGGGGCCAACGTCCTGACTTTC. It encodes CASSSRQGAPGANVLTF. The V call is TRBV5-6, the J call TRBJ2-6, with TRBD1 matching over 10 bases. The CDR3 is 17 amino acids. From germline, CDR1 is SGHDT and CDR2 YYEEEE. The V gene end was trimmed by 3 bases and the J gene end by 2 bases; junction bases not matched to a gene: 5.

In this sample, this clonotype turned up many times. The chain employs TRBV4-1 and TRBJ2-7; D assignment may be TRBD1 or TRBD2 (5 bases each). CDR1 and CDR2 from the germline V gene are MGHRA and YSYEKL. This CDR3 spans 18 amino acids. The V and J ends lost 6 bases and 2 bases respectively, with 26 bases between them. This CDR3 is CASSLHFRAGRVTYEQYV. Here the CDR3 DNA reads TGCGCCAGCAGTCTACACTTTCGAGCAGGGAGAGTAACCTACGAGCAGTACGTC.

This clonotype was seen at least ten times. The V gene is TRBV12-3 or TRBV12-4, the J gene TRBJ2-3, with 8 bases lining up with TRBD1. V lost 6 bases to trimming and J lost 2 bases; unmatched junction nucleotides: 7. This CDR3 has 15 amino acids. CDR3 in DNA: TGTGCCAGCAGCAGGACAGGGACCTACACAGATACGCAGTATTTT. It encodes CASSRTGTYTDTQYF.

This clonotype appeared a few times. J is TRBJ1-1 and V is TRBV10-2; D is ambiguous. CDR3 length equals 13 residues. The germline gives CDR1 WSHSY, CDR2 SAAADI. With 3 bases removed from V and 4 bases from J, the gap between germline ends came to 9 bases. CDR3 region: CASSDAGLTEAFF. CDR3 in DNA: TGCGCCAGCAGTGATGCAGGCCTCACTGAAGCTTTCTTT.

The chain carries TRBV29-1 and TRBJ1-3, with D uncertain. V was trimmed by 6 bases and J by 0 bases, leaving 12 bases between them. CDR3 length: 14 amino acids. The germline CDR1 and CDR2 sequences are SQVTM and ANQGSEA. The CDR3 loop reads CSVTEPGSGNTIYF. CDR3 DNA: TGCAGCGTAACCGAACCGGGCTCTGGAAACACCATATATTTT.

The chain employs TRBV6-2 or TRBV6-3 and TRBJ2-7; a weak D match, TRBD1 (5 bases). Looked up from germline, CDR1 is MNHEY and CDR2 is SVGEGT. The CDR3 extends over 12 amino acids. The ends were cut back, 4 bases at V and 3 bases at J, with 7 bases in the middle. As DNA, the CDR3 is TGTGCCAGCAGTTTAGGGGTCTACGAGCAGTACGTC. As protein: CASSLGVYEQYV.

This clonotype was seen more than once but under ten times. This chain uses TRBV5-1 with TRBJ2-3, with 9 bases identical to TRBD2. V dropped 1 base and J dropped 1; count of bases not matched to a gene: 7. Germline V lookup: CDR1 SGHRS, CDR2 YFSETQ. The CDR3 totals 17 residues. The CDR3 sequence: CASSLSGGLGRTDTQYF. The DNA of the CDR3 is TGCGCCAGCAGCTTGAGCGGGGGGTTGGGACGCACAGATACGCAGTATTTT.

The sample holds a few counts of this clonotype. This rearrangement joins TRBV5-5 to TRBJ2-5; TRBD1 agrees at 7 bases. The J segment lost 1 base and the V segment lost 3 bases, leaving 6 bases of the junction unmatched. The CDR3 has 15 residues. Germline V lookup: CDR1 SGHKS, CDR2 YYEKEE (reference sequence). DNA of the CDR3: TGTGCCAGCAGCTCCTGGACAGGCTTCCAAGAGACCCAGTACTTC. Its protein product is CASSSWTGFQETQYF.

In its sample, this clonotype was seen a few times. The chain carries TRBV18 and TRBJ2-7; 7 nucleotides align to TRBD1. V lost 6 bases and J lost 1; bases outside the gene matches: 6. Germline loops: CDR1 KGHSH, CDR2 LQKENI. This CDR3 has 14 residues. CDR3 coding DNA: TGTGCCAGCTCCCCGGGACAGCCGTCCTACGAGCAGTACTTC. This sequence encodes CASSPGQPSYEQYF.

The rearrangement joins TRBV5-1 to TRBJ2-7; D gene unclear. The CDR3 covers 13 residues. Germline CDR1 SGHRS, CDR2 YFSETQ. V lost 7 bases and J 0 bases, leaving 11 bases between the germline ends. The CDR3 loop is CASRSASSYEQYF. The CDR3, as DNA: TGCGCCAGCCGGTCGGCTAGCTCCTACGAGCAGTACTTC.